The source of this T cell receptor (beta chain) is a study of shared clonotypes between healthy human individuals. The overall study: Donors had three CD4 naive, three CD4 memory, two CD8 naive and one CD8 memory plate apiece.

CDR3 length: 15 residues. Germline loops: CDR1 SGHAT, CDR2 FQNNGV. Trimming took 1 base from V and 0 from J, leaving 7 bases between them. Evenly divided among several immunoSEQ plates was the genomic DNA of each subset. Assay: immunoSEQ multiplex PCR; the TCRdb copy retains only in-frame clones and omits some. The table lists about 2.4 million clones, over 85% of them singletons. As regards this clone: The same CDR3 can be traced to other DNA sequences in this sample.

Participating donors were healthy, HIV-negative adults free of recent acute infections or vaccinations. Into CD45RA+ naive and CD45RA-negative memory subsets, the CD4+ cells were split. The V gene is TRBV11-2, the J gene TRBJ2-1; a possible D gene is TRBD2 (5 bases). The sequence was collected from a man between 18 and 35 years old in good health. Some clones in this sample may be carry-over from other donors' samples. The sequencing input was naive CD4+ T cells from PBMCs. Subset described: CD45RA+ positively selected. CDR3 residues: CASSLAGNSYNEQFF. The CDR3 DNA is TGTGCCAGCAGCTTAGCGGGGAACTCCTACAATGAGCAGTTCTTC.